This entry lists 15 T cell receptor beta chains sequenced from one sample in a study of T cell responses to AZD1222 COVID-19 vaccine. Produced via immunoSEQ multiplex PCR; TCRdb's table is partial and in-frame only. The table has approximately 83,000 clones, around 90% seen once. This sample comprised peripheral blood, obtained on day 0 of MenACWY control vaccination. The receptors derive from an adult in good health.

The rearrangement links TRBV5-6 to TRBJ1-3; D is uncertain. Germline V gene lookup returns CDR1 SGHDT and CDR2 YYEEEE. V lost 1 base, J lost 4 bases, and 12 bases lay in between. The CDR3 spans 15 residues. In nucleotides, the CDR3 is TGTGCCAGCAGCTTGATGGTAGCAGGAGGAAACACCATATATTTT. It is translated as CASSLMVAGGNTIYF. Variable domain in full (rest from reference TRBV5-6 and TRBJ1-3): DAGVTQSPTHLIKTRGQQVTLRCSPKSGHDTVSWYQQALGQGPQFIFQYYEEEERQRGNFPDRFSGHQFPNYSSELNVNALLLGDSALYLCASSLMVAGGNTIYFGEGSWLTVV.

The V gene is TRBV21-1, the J gene TRBJ2-7; TRBD2, the table's D call, lacks a check against the DNA. TRBV21-1 is labeled a pseudogene. The CDR3 extends over 16 amino acids. The CDR3 is CASNLGLAGEAHEQYF. The CDR3 DNA is TGTGCCAGCAACTTGGGACTAGCGGGAGAGGCTCACGAGCAGTACTTC.

V usage is TRBV5-6 and J usage is TRBJ1-1; 9 positions agree with TRBD1. The length of the CDR3 is 14 residues. Germline assignment: CDR1 SGHDT and CDR2 YYEEEE. Trimming cost V 4 bases and J 4 bases; bases outside gene matches: 5. The CDR3 sequence: CASSRTGVATEAFF. The CDR3 nucleotides read TGTGCCAGCAGCCGGACAGGGGTTGCCACTGAAGCTTTCTTT. Full variable domain (rest looked up from reference TRBV5-6 and TRBJ1-1): DAGVTQSPTHLIKTRGQQVTLRCSPKSGHDTVSWYQQALGQGPQFIFQYYEEEERQRGNFPDRFSGHQFPNYSSELNVNALLLGDSALYLCASSRTGVATEAFFGQGTRLTVV.

This chain links TRBV5-1 with TRBJ2-7; a possible D gene is TRBD1 (5 bases). The CDR3 totals 13 residues. Deletions cut 4 bases from V and 5 bases from J, with 13 bases between. CDR1 is SGHRS and CDR2 is YFSETQ in the germline V gene. The DNA of the CDR3 is TGCGCCAGCAGCCCTCGTTGGGGCGACGAGCAGTACTTC. Translating it yields CASSPRWGDEQYF.

The chain employs TRBV7-3 and TRBJ2-3; a possible D gene is TRBD2 (5 bases). Germline V gene sequence: CDR1 SGHTA, CDR2 FQGTGA. CDR3 length: 15 residues. V shed 5 bases and J shed 2 bases, with 14 bases lying between them. CDR3 region: CASSLLGGHTDTQYF. The CDR3 coding sequence is TGTGCCAGCAGCCTATTAGGCGGGCACACAGATACGCAGTATTTT.

The rearrangement uses TRBV30 and TRBJ1-2; D possibly corresponds to TRBD1 (6 bases). Trimming took off 0 bases at V and 8 bases at J, with 19 bases between the two ends. Germline loops: CDR1 GTSNPN, CDR2 SVGIG (reference sequence). The CDR3 extends over 15 amino acids. The CDR3 DNA sequence: TGTGCCTGGAGTGTATCCGGGACACCGTCCTACGGCTACACCTTC. It translates to CAWSVSGTPSYGYTF.

This clone was seen only once. The J gene is TRBJ1-1, the V gene TRBV19; D gene unclear. There are 12 residues in the CDR3. Trimming removed 5 bases from V and 0 bases from J, with 4 bases in between. Germline CDR1 LNHDA, CDR2 SQIVND (reference sequence). CDR3 nucleotides: TGTGCCAGTAGTGTGATGAACACTGAAGCTTTCTTT. It specifies CASSVMNTEAFF.

The chain is built from TRBV28 and TRBJ1-2, with D hard to call. The germline V gene encodes CDR1 MDHEN and CDR2 SYDVKM. This CDR3 is built from 13 residues. Deletions cut 8 bases from V and 6 bases from J, with 16 bases between. In DNA form, the CDR3 reads TGTGCCAGCGGATCCCCTGACGGGGATGGCTACACCTTC. Translation: CASGSPDGDGYTF.

V is TRBV2 and J is TRBJ1-3; weak D call: TRBD1 (6 bases). The CDR3 runs to 17 residues. V was shortened by 0 bases and J by 3 bases, with 15 bases between the two germline ends. CDR1 and CDR2 from the germline V gene are SNHLY and FYNNEI. This CDR3 reads CASSEALRNRVGNTIYF. Here the CDR3 DNA reads TGTGCCAGCAGTGAAGCGCTTCGGAACAGGGTTGGAAACACCATATATTTT.

The chain carries TRBV7-9 and TRBJ1-1; TRBD1 matches at 10 bases. CDR1 SEHNR and CDR2 FQNEAQ come from the germline V gene (reference sequence). After removal of 7 bases from V and 1 base from J, the junction contained 9 bases not matched to a gene. The CDR3 spans 16 residues. CDR3 region: CASTMTGGTRNTEAFF. CDR3 bases: TGTGCCAGCACCATGACAGGGGGCACCAGGAACACTGAAGCTTTCTTT.

The rearrangement links TRBV19 to TRBJ2-1, with D unclear. Germline V CDR1 and CDR2: LNHDA, SQIVND (reference sequence). The CDR3 is 14 amino acids. V was pared by 5 bases and J by 4 bases, with 12 bases between. This CDR3 is CASSRRLDYNEQFF. In nucleotides, the CDR3 is TGTGCCAGTAGTCGAAGACTGGATTACAATGAGCAGTTCTTC.

V gene TRBV30 combines with J gene TRBJ1-4; tentative D call: TRBD1 (6 bases). V lost 6 bases, J lost 0 bases, and 17 bases lay in between. CDR3 length equals 16 residues. The germline CDR1 and CDR2 sequences are GTSNPN and SVGIG (reference sequence). CDR3 DNA sequence: TGTGCCTGTTCCCCAGGGGCCTCTGCAACTAATGAAAAACTGTTTTTT. It codes for CACSPGASATNEKLFF.

A note on this clone: Within the sample, other DNA sequences also encode this same CDR3. V usage is TRBV6-5 and J usage is TRBJ1-1; D uncertain. V was clipped by 0 bases and J by 0 bases, with 2 bases between them. Germline values: CDR1 MNHEY, CDR2 SVGAGI. The CDR3 has 13 amino acids. The CDR3 is CASSYSLNTEAFF. CDR3 in DNA: TGTGCCAGCAGTTACTCCCTGAACACTGAAGCTTTCTTT.

This clone was picked up one time. This rearrangement joins TRBV24-1 to TRBJ2-2; D is possibly TRBD1 (6 bases). This CDR3 contains 13 residues. CDR1 KGHDR and CDR2 SFDVKD come from the germline V gene. V gave up 10 bases and J gave up 4 bases, with 12 bases separating them. CDR3 nucleotide sequence: TGTGCCACAAACAGGGCTGGCACCGGGGAGCTGTTTTTT. Translated: CATNRAGTGELFF.

This clone was detected once. This chain links TRBV3-1 (or the pseudogene TRBV3-2) with TRBJ2-7; the D gene is possibly TRBD2 (5 bases). With 0 bases removed from V and 10 bases from J, the gap between germline ends came to 10 bases. CDR3 length: 12 residues. Germline V gene data show CDR1 as LGHDT and CDR2 as YNNKEL (reference sequence). CDR3 bases: TGTGCCAGCAGCCAAGAGAGAGGGAGCCAGTACTTC. It yields the protein CASSQERGSQYF.